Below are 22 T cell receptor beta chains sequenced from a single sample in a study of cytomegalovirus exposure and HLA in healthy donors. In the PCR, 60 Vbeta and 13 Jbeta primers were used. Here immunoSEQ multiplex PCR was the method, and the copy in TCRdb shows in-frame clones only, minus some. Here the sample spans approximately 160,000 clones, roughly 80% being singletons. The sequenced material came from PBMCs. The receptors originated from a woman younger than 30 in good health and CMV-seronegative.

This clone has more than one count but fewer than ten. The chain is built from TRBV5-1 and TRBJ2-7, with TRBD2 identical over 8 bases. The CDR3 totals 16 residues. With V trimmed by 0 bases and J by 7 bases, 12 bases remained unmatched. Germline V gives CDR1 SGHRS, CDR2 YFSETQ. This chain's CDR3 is CASSLEQLAAGREQYF. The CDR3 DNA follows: TGCGCCAGCAGCTTGGAACAACTAGCGGCCGGACGGGAGCAGTACTTC.

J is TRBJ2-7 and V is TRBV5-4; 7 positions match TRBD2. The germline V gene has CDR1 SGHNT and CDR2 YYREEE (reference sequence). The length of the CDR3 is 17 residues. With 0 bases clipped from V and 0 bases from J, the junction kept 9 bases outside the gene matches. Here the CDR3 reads CASSLEKGGTTSYEQYF. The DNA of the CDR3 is TGTGCCAGCAGCTTGGAAAAAGGTGGGACTACCTCCTACGAGCAGTACTTC.

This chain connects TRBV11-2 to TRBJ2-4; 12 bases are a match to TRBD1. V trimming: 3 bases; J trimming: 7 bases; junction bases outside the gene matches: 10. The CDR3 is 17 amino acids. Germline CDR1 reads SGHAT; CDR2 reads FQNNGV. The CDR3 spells CASSFGLGTGGANIQYF. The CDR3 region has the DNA TGTGCCAGCAGCTTCGGACTTGGGACAGGGGGCGCCAACATTCAGTACTTC.

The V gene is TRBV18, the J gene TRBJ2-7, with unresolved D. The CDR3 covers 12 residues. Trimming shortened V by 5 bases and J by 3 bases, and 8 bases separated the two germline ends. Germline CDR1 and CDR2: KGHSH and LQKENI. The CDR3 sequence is CASSFSVYEQYF. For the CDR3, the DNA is TGTGCCAGCTCATTCAGCGTCTACGAGCAGTACTTC.

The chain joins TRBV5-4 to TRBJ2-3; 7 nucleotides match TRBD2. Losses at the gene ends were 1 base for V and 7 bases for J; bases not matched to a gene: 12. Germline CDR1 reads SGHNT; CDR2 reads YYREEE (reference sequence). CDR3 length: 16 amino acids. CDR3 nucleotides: TGTGCCAGCAGCTTGCCGGGAGGTCTAGAAGGGTATACGCAGTATTTT. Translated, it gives CASSLPGGLEGYTQYF. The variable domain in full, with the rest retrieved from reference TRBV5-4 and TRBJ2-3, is ETGVTQSPTHLIKTRGQQVTLRCSSQSGHNTVSWYQQALGQGPQFIFQYYREEENGRGNFPPRFSGLQFPNYSSELNVNALELDDSALYLCASSLPGGLEGYTQYFGPGTRLTVL.

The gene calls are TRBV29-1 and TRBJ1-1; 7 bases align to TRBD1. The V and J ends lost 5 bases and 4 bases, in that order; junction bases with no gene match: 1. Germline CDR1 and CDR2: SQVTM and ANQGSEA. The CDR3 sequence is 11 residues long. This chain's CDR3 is CSVWTGTEAFF. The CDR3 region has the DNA TGCAGCGTTTGGACAGGCACTGAAGCTTTCTTT.

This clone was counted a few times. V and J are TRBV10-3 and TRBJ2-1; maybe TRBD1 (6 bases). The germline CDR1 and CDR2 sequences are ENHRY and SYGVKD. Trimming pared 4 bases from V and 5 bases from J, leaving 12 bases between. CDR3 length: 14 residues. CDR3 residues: CAISGERQDNEQFF. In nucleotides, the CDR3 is TGTGCCATCAGTGGGGAAAGACAGGACAATGAGCAGTTCTTC.

The CDR3 here is CASSLASGGGSYEQYF. Written as DNA, the CDR3 is TGTGCCAGCAGCTTAGCTTCGGGAGGGGGAAGCTACGAGCAGTACTTC. The V and J genes are TRBV11-3 and TRBJ2-7; 8 bases match TRBD2. V was clipped by 1 base and J by 3 bases; unmatched bases: 8. CDR3 length: 16 residues. Per germline, CDR1 SGHNT and CDR2 YENEEA.

This CDR3 reads CASSGRQPNQPQHF. The CDR3 DNA reads as TGTGCCAGCAGTGGCAGGCAACCCAATCAGCCCCAGCATTTT. V is TRBV6-1 and J is TRBJ1-5; no firm D call. This CDR3 region has 14 residues. The V end lost 4 bases, the J end lost 3 bases, and 10 bases lay between the germline ends. The V gene's germline CDR1 is MNHNS and CDR2 SASEGT.

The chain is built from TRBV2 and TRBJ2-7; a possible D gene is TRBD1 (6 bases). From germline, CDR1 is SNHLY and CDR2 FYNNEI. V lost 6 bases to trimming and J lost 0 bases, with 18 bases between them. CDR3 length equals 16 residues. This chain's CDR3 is CASRKTGKGLSYEQYF. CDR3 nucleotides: TGTGCCAGCAGAAAAACAGGGAAGGGGCTCTCCTACGAGCAGTACTTC. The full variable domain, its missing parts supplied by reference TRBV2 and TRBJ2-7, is EPEVTQTPSHQVTQMGQEVILRCVPISNHLYFYWYRQILGQKVEFLVSFYNNEISEKSEIFDDQFSVERPDGSNFTLKIRSTKLEDSAMYFCASRKTGKGLSYEQYFGPGTRLTVT.

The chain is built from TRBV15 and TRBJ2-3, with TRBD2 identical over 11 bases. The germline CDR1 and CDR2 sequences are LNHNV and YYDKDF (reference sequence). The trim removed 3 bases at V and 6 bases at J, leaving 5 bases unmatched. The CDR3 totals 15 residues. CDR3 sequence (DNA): TGTGCCACCAGCAGGGAACTAGCGGGAGCCGATACGCAGTATTTT. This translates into CATSRELAGADTQYF.

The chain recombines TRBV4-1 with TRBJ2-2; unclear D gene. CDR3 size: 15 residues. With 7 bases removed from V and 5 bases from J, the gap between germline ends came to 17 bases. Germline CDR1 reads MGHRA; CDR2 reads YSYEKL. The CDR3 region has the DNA TGCGCCAGCAACCCCTATCCGCGTTGGACCGGGGAGCTGTTTTTT. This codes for CASNPYPRWTGELFF.

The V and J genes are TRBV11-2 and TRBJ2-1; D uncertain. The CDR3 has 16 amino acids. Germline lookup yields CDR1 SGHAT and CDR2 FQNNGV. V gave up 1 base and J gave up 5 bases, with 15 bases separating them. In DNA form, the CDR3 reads TGTGCCAGCAGCTTAGCCCGGCGGTCCCTTAACAATGAGCAGTTCTTC. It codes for CASSLARRSLNNEQFF.

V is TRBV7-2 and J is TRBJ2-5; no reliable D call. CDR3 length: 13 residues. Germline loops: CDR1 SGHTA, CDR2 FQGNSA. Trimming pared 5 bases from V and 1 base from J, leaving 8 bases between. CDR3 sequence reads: CASSRGSQETQYF. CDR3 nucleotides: TGTGCCAGCAGCCGAGGCAGCCAAGAGACCCAGTACTTC.

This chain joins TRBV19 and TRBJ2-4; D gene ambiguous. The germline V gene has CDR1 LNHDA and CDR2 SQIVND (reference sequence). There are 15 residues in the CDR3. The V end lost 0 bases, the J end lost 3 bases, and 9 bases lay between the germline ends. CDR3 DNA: TGTGCCAGTAGTATAGATCGGGTCGGCAAAAACATTCAGTACTTC. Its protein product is CASSIDRVGKNIQYF.

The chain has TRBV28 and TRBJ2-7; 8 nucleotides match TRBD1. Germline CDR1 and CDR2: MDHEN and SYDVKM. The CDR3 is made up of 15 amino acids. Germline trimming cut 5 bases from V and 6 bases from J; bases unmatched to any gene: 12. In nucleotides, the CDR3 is TGTGCCAGCAGTACCTCCGGGACAGGACCAGGCGAGCAGTACTTC. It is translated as CASSTSGTGPGEQYF.

The CDR3 region is CASKPGQNYGYTF. CDR3 nucleotides: TGTGCCAGCAAGCCAGGGCAGAACTATGGCTACACCTTC. V and J are TRBV6-6 and TRBJ1-2, with D possibly matching TRBD1 (5 bases). The germline V gene encodes CDR1 MNHNY and CDR2 SVGAGI (reference sequence). This CDR3 is 13 amino acids long. V shed 7 bases and J shed 2 bases, with 11 bases lying between them.

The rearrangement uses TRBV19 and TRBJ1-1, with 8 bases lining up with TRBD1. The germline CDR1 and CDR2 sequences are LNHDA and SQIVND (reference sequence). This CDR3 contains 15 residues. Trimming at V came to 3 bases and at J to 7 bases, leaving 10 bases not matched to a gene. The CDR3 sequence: CASSIAQGADGEAFF. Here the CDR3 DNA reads TGTGCCAGTAGTATCGCGCAGGGGGCCGATGGTGAAGCTTTCTTT.

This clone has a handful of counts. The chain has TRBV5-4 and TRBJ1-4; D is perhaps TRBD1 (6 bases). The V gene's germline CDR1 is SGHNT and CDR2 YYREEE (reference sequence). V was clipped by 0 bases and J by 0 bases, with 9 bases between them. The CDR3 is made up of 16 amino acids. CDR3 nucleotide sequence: TGTGCCAGCAGCTTGGGGACAGTTGCAACTAATGAAAAACTGTTTTTT. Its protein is CASSLGTVATNEKLFF. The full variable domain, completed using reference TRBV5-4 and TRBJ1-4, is ETGVTQSPTHLIKTRGQQVTLRCSSQSGHNTVSWYQQALGQGPQFIFQYYREEENGRGNFPPRFSGLQFPNYSSELNVNALELDDSALYLCASSLGTVATNEKLFFGSGTQLSVL.

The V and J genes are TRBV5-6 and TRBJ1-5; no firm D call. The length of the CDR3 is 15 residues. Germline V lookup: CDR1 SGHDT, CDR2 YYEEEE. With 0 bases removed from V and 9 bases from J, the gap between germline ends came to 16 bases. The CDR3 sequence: CASSLGPHGVRPQHF. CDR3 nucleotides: TGTGCCAGCAGCTTGGGCCCCCACGGGGTCCGGCCCCAGCATTTT.

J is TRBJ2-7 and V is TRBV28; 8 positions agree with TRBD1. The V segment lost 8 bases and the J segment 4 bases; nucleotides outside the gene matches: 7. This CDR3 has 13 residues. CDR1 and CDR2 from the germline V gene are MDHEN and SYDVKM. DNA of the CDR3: TGTGCCAGCGCAGGGGGCGCCCAGTACGAGCAGTACTTC. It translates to CASAGGAQYEQYF. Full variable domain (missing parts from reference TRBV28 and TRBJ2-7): DVKVTQSSRYLVKRTGEKVFLECVQDMDHENMFWYRQDPGLGLRLIYFSYDVKMKEKGDIPEGYSVSREKKERFSLILESASTNQTSMYLCASAGGAQYEQYFGPGTRLTVT.

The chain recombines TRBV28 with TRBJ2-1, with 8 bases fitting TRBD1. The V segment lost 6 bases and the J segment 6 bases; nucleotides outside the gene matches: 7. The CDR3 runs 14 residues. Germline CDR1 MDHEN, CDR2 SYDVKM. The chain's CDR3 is CASRATGVGNEQFF. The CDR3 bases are TGTGCCAGCAGGGCGACAGGGGTCGGCAATGAGCAGTTCTTC.